This T cell receptor (beta chain) was documented in a study of regulatory T cells in long-lasting Graves disease. HTBI primers from iRepertoire and Arm-PCR of CDR3 regions yielded the TCR beta libraries. TCRdb re-derived calls from the multiplex PCR reads in MiXCR, one entry per CDR3 protein. The repertoire includes more than 300,000 distinct CDR3 sequences, 20% to 25% of them detected once, and 25% to 35% sits in the top ten. The length of the CDR3 is 17 residues. Germline V gene data show CDR1 as MDHEN and CDR2 as SYDVKM. Between the trimmed V and J ends, which lost 6 bases and 0 bases, there was a span of 20 bases. As to time point: persistent/refractory GD, antithyroid drugs over 5 years with positive TRAb. Construction of the TCR library relied on RNA isolated from PBMCs. This clonotype was found many times.

Here the sequenced sample was peripheral blood mononuclear cells (PBMCs), taken when the disease was refractory, from a patient treated with antithyroid drugs. J is TRBJ1-1 and V is TRBV28; weak D call: TRBD1 (6 bases). This TCR derives from a woman in her thirties or forties with Graves disease. The CDR3 bases are TGTGCCAGCAGAGTTACTACAGGGTGGAGGGTGAACACTGAAGCTTTCTTT. Its protein is CASRVTTGWRVNTEAFF.